This T cell receptor (beta chain) was found in a study of CD8 T cells in ankylosing spondylitis. This clonotype has ten or more counts. Its matching antigen is unknown. Molecular-barcoded quantitative 5'-RACE produced these TCR beta libraries. TCRdb used MiXCR to reprocess the 5' RACE reads, holding one entry per CDR3 protein. The table records some 250,000 distinct CDR3 sequences, roughly a quarter of them present only once. Per germline, CDR1 MNHNS and CDR2 SASEGT. The length of the CDR3 is 16 residues. Trimming stripped 1 base from V and 4 bases from J, with 16 bases between. Findings of the study overall: In ankylosing spondylitis patients, matched synovial fluid reportedly showed significant enrichment of disease-linked clones. About 8 highly homologous variants made up a TCR beta motif, and this motif appeared characteristic of ankylosing spondylitis blood. Both synovial fluid and blood in reactive arthritis had previously been reported to carry some motif variants.

The receptor was isolated from a male donor with ankylosing spondylitis or in good health (not recorded which). The rearrangement joins TRBV6-1 to TRBJ1-2, with D possibly TRBD1 on 5 matching bases. The sequencing sample was made of blood, either unsorted or a sorted T cell fraction (not recorded which). The CDR3 here is CASSEGADDGGYGYTF. The DNA for the CDR3 is TGTGCCAGCAGTGAAGGGGCGGATGACGGGGGCTATGGCTACACCTTC.